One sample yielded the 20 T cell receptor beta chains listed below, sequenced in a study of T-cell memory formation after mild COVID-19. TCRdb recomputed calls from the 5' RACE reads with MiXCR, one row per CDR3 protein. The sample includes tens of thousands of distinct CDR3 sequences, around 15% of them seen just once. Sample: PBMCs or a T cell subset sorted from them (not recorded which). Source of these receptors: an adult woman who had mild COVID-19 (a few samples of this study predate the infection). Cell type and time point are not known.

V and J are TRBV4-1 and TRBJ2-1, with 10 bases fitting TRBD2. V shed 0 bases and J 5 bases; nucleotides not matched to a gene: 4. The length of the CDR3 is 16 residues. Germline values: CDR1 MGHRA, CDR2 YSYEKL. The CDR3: CASSQERLAGDNEQFF. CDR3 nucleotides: TGCGCCAGCAGCCAAGAGAGGCTAGCGGGAGACAATGAGCAGTTCTTC.

Here the CDR3 DNA reads TGTGCCAGCAGAGATGGACTAGCGGGAGAAGTGGGTGAGCAGTTCTTC. Its protein product is CASRDGLAGEVGEQFF. The rearrangement links TRBV12-3 or TRBV12-4 to TRBJ2-1; 13 bases are shared with TRBD2. The CDR3 extends over 16 amino acids. V trimming: 6 bases; J trimming: 9 bases; junction bases outside the gene matches: 11.

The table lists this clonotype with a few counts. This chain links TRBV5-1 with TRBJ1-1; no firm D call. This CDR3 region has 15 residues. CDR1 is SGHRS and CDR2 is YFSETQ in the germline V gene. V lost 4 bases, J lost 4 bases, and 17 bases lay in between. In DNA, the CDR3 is TGCGCCAGCAGCCGGTCCGACTGGGAAGGCACTGAAGCTTTCTTT. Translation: CASSRSDWEGTEAFF.

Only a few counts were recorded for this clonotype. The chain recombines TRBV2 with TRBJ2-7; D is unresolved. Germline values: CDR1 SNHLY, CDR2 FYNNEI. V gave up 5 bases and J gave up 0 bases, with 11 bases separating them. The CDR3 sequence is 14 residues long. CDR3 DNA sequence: TGTGCCAGCAGTTCACTCAGGAGCTCCTACGAGCAGTACTTC. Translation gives CASSSLRSSYEQYF. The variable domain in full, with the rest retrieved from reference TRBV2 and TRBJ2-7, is EPEVTQTPSHQVTQMGQEVILRCVPISNHLYFYWYRQILGQKVEFLVSFYNNEISEKSEIFDDQFSVERPDGSNFTLKIRSTKLEDSAMYFCASSSLRSSYEQYFGPGTRLTVT.

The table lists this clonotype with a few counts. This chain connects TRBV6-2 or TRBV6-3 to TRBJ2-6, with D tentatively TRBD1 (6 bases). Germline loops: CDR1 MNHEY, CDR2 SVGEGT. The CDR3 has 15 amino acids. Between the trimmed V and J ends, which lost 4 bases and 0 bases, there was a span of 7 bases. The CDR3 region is CASSLDSSGANVLTF. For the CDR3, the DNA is TGTGCCAGCAGTTTGGACAGCTCTGGGGCCAACGTCCTGACTTTC.

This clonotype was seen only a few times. CDR3 nucleotide sequence: TGTGCCAGCAGTTTAGGGGGGGTCCTGACCTACGAGCAGTACTTC. Residues: CASSLGGVLTYEQYF. The chain carries TRBV27 and TRBJ2-7; 7 nucleotides align to TRBD2. Germline values: CDR1 MNHEY, CDR2 SMNVEV (reference sequence). The CDR3 covers 15 residues. Trimming cost V 2 bases and J 2 bases; bases outside gene matches: 6.

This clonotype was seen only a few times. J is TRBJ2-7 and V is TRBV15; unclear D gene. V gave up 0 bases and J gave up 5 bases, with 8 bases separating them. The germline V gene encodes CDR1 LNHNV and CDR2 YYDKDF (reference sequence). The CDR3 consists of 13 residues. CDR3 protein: CATSRDLSHEQYF. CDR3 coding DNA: TGTGCCACCAGCAGAGATCTTTCCCACGAGCAGTACTTC.

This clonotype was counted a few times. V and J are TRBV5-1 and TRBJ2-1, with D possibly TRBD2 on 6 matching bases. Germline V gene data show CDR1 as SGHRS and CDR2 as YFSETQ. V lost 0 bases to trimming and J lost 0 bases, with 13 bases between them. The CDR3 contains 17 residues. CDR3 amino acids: CASSLAGELSSYNEQFF. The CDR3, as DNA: TGCGCCAGCAGCTTGGCGGGGGAGTTGAGCTCCTACAATGAGCAGTTCTTC. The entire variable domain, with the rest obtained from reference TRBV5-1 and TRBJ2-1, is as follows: KAGVTQTPRYLIKTRGQQVTLSCSPISGHRSVSWYQQTPGQGLQFLFEYFSETQRNKGNFPGRFSGRQFSNSRSEMNVSTLELGDSALYLCASSLAGELSSYNEQFFGPGTRLTVL.

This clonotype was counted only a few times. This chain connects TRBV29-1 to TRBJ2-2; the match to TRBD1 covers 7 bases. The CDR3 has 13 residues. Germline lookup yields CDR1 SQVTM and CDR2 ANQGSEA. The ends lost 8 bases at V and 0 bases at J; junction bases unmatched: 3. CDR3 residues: CSFGTANTGELFF. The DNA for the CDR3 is TGCAGCTTCGGGACAGCGAACACCGGGGAGCTGTTTTTT.

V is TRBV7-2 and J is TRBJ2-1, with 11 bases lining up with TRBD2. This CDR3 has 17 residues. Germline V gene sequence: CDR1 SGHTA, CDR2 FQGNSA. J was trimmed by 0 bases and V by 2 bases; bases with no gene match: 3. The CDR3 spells CASSLLLAGGSYNEQFF. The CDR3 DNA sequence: TGTGCCAGCAGCTTATTGCTAGCGGGGGGCTCCTACAATGAGCAGTTCTTC.

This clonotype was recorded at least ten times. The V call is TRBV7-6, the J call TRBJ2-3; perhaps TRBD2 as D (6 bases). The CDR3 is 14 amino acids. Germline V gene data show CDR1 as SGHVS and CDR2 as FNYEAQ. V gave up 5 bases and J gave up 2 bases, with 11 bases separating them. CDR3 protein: CASSPGTSTDTQYF. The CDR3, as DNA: TGTGCCAGCAGCCCGGGGACTTCCACAGATACGCAGTATTTT.

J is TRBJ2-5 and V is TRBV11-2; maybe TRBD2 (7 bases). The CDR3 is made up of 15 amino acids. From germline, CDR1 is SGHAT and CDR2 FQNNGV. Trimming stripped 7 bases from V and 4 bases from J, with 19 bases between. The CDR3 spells CASTGGQGVRETQYF. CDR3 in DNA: TGTGCCAGCACCGGGGGGCAGGGCGTTCGAGAGACCCAGTACTTC.

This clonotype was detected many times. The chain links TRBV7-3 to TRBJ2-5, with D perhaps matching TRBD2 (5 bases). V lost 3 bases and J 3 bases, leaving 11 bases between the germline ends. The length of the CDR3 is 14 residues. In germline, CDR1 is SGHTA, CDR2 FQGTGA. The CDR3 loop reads CASSLTYGEETQYF. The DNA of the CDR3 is TGTGCCAGCAGCTTGACCTACGGGGAAGAGACCCAGTACTTC.

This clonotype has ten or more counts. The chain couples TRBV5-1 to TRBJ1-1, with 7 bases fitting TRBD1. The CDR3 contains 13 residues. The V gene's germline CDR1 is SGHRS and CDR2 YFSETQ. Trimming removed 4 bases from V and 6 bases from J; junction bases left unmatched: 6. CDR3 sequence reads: CASSANRGAEAFF. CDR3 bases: TGCGCCAGCAGCGCCAACAGGGGTGCTGAAGCTTTCTTT.

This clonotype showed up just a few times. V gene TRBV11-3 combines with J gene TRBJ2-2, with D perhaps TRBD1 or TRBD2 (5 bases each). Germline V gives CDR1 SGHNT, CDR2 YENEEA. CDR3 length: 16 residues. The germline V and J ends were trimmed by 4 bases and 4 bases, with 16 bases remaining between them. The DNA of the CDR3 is TGTGCCAGCAGCTCGCCGGGCCCTGGGGGCACCGGGGAGCTGTTTTTT. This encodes CASSSPGPGGTGELFF.

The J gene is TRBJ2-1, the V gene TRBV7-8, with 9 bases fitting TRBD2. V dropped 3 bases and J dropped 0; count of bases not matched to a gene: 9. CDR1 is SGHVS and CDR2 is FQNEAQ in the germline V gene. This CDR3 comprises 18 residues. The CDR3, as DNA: TGTGCCAGCAGCTTGAGACTAGCGGTGGGGGGCTCCTACAATGAGCAGTTCTTC. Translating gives CASSLRLAVGGSYNEQFF.

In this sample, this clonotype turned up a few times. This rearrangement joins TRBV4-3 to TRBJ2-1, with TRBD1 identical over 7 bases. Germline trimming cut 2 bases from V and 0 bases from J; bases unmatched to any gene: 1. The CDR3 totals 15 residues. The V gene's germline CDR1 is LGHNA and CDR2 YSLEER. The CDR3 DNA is TGCGCCAGCAGCCAACAGGGGGTCTCCTACAATGAGCAGTTCTTC. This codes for CASSQQGVSYNEQFF.

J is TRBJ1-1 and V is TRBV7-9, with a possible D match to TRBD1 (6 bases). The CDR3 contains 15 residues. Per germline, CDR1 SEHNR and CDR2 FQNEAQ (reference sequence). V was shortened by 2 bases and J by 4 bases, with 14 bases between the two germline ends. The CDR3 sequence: CASSLSGRGVTEAFF. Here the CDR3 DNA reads TGTGCCAGCAGCTTATCGGGCAGGGGAGTCACTGAAGCTTTCTTT.

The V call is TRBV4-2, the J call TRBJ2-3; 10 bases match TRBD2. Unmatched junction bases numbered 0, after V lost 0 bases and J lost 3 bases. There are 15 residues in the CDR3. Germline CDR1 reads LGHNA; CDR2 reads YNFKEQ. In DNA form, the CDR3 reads TGTGCCAGCAGCCAAGAGGGACTAGCGACAGATACGCAGTATTTT. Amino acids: CASSQEGLATDTQYF.

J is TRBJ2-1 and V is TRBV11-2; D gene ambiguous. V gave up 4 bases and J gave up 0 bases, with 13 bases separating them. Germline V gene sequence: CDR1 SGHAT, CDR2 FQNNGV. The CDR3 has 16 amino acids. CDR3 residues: CASSSDGWSSYNEQFF. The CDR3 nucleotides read TGTGCCAGCAGCTCCGATGGTTGGAGCTCCTACAATGAGCAGTTCTTC.